What follows is one T cell receptor beta chain and its context. The data stem from a study of cytomegalovirus exposure and HLA in healthy donors. CDR1 and CDR2 (germline): MNHEY, SMNVEV (reference sequence). The CDR3 consists of 14 residues. V was clipped by 0 bases and J by 4 bases; unmatched bases: 2. Assay used: immunoSEQ multiplex PCR; TCRdb lists only in-frame clones, some missing. The sample carries about 66,000 clones, nearly 98% recorded once. The receptor was derived from a woman aged 18-29 years in good health and CMV-seropositive. This chain uses TRBV27 with TRBJ2-7; 8 bases map to TRBD2. The sample comprised PBMCs. The CDR3 loop reads CASSLSLAAYEQYF. In DNA, the CDR3 is TGTGCCAGCAGTTTATCACTAGCGGCATACGAGCAGTACTTC.